Below are 5 T cell receptor beta chains sequenced from a single sample in a study of cytomegalovirus exposure and HLA in healthy donors. It was with 60 Vbeta and 13 Jbeta primers that the PCR ran. Sequencing was performed with immunoSEQ multiplex PCR; in TCRdb, only in-frame clones are kept and a portion is missing. Its listing shows some 75,000 clones. The sequencing input was PBMCs. These receptors were collected from a man aged 40-49 years in good health and CMV-seronegative.

V gene TRBV11-3 combines with J gene TRBJ2-5; TRBD2 matches at 7 bases. Unmatched junction bases numbered 10, after V lost 4 bases and J lost 5 bases. This CDR3 contains 15 residues. The germline CDR1 and CDR2 sequences are SGHNT and YENEEA. This CDR3 is CASSWGVSGAETQYF. CDR3 in DNA: TGTGCCAGCAGCTGGGGGGTAAGCGGGGCGGAGACCCAGTACTTC.

The chain is built from TRBV6-6 and TRBJ1-1; a weak D match, TRBD1 (5 bases). The CDR3 is 14 residues long. V lost 6 bases to trimming and J lost 1 base, with 12 bases between them. Looked up from germline, CDR1 is MNHNY and CDR2 is SVGAGI (reference sequence). The CDR3 coding sequence is TGTGCCAGCAGAACGACAGCAAGGAACACTGAAGCTTTCTTT. The encoded protein is CASRTTARNTEAFF.

The DNA for the CDR3 is TGTGCCAGCAGCCCCTCCTTCGGGGGAAGCACAGATACGCAGTATTTT. It specifies CASSPSFGGSTDTQYF. The chain joins TRBV4-2 to TRBJ2-3; D possibly corresponds to TRBD2 (6 bases). V shed 4 bases and J shed 0 bases, with 14 bases lying between them. The germline V gene has CDR1 LGHNA and CDR2 YNFKEQ. The CDR3 sequence is 16 residues long.

The genes are TRBV5-1 and TRBJ2-7, with TRBD2 matching 11 bases. CDR3 length: 16 residues. CDR1 is SGHRS and CDR2 is YFSETQ in the germline V gene. The V segment lost 0 bases and the J segment 7 bases; nucleotides outside the gene matches: 9. The CDR3 DNA sequence: TGCGCCAGCAGCTTGGGGCTAGCGGGGGGAGACAGTGAGCAGTACTTC. This encodes CASSLGLAGGDSEQYF.

The chain has TRBV19 and TRBJ1-1; D is unresolved. V was pared by 4 bases and J by 5 bases, with 11 bases between. CDR1 is LNHDA and CDR2 is SQIVND in the germline V gene (reference sequence). The CDR3 extends over 13 amino acids. The CDR3 nucleotides read TGTGCCAGTAGTACCGGAGGCTGGACTGAAGCTTTCTTT. Its translation: CASSTGGWTEAFF.